A single sample is the source of the 27 T cell receptor beta chains below, sequenced in a study of T cell repertoires in cytomegalovirus infection. MiXCR was run by TCRdb on the reads, yielding one entry per CDR3 protein. In the table there are around 230,000 distinct CDR3 sequences, 6% to 8% of which are singletons. The material sequenced was PBMCs. The receptors stem from a human donor in good health (CMV status not recorded). Some clones in this sample may be carry-over from other donors' samples.

This clonotype was seen repeatedly, ten times or more. The rearrangement uses TRBV28 and TRBJ2-1; a weak D match, TRBD2 (7 bases). The CDR3 consists of 14 residues. The V gene lost 11 bases and the J gene lost 5 bases, with 19 bases spanning the gap. The V gene's germline CDR1 is MDHEN and CDR2 SYDVKM. The CDR3 reads CAGGGGPGDNEQFF. CDR3 DNA: TGTGCCGGGGGGGGGGGCCCTGGGGACAATGAGCAGTTCTTC.

This sequence joins TRBV18 and TRBJ2-3, with D perhaps matching TRBD2 (7 bases). V dropped 0 bases and J dropped 2 bases, with 9 bases sitting between them. The germline V gene encodes CDR1 KGHSH and CDR2 LQKENI. The CDR3 spans 15 residues. As DNA, the CDR3 is TGTGCCAGCTCACCACCGGCGGGGGCCACAGATACGCAGTATTTT. Its protein is CASSPPAGATDTQYF.

This clonotype was seen many times. V is TRBV29-1 and J is TRBJ2-7; 9 bases agree with TRBD1. Germline lookup yields CDR1 SQVTM and CDR2 ANQGSEA. V was clipped by 8 bases and J by 1 base; unmatched bases: 9. The CDR3 covers 14 residues. The CDR3 loop reads CSILPGQGSYEQYF. CDR3 nucleotides: TGCAGCATTCTTCCGGGACAGGGATCCTACGAGCAGTACTTC.

This clonotype occurred many times. The V gene is TRBV7-2, the J gene TRBJ2-2; D ambiguous. The germline CDR1 and CDR2 sequences are SGHTA and FQGNSA. The CDR3 is made up of 14 amino acids. Trimming took 4 bases from V and 7 from J, leaving 13 bases between them. The CDR3 DNA sequence: TGTGCCAGCAGCTATGGTCGGTTGGGCGGGGAGCTGTTTTTT. Its translation: CASSYGRLGGELFF.

This clonotype was picked up a small number of times. The chain joins TRBV19 to TRBJ2-7; possibly TRBD1 for D (6 bases). V dropped 5 bases and J dropped 4 bases, with 15 bases sitting between them. The CDR3 runs to 14 residues. The germline gives CDR1 LNHDA, CDR2 SQIVND (reference sequence). CDR3 region: CASSFPGHSYEQYF. DNA for the CDR3: TGTGCCAGTAGTTTCCCGGGACACTCATACGAGCAGTACTTC.

In this sample, this clonotype turned up a few times. The V call is TRBV19, the J call TRBJ2-1; 8 bases agree with TRBD2. The germline CDR1 and CDR2 sequences are LNHDA and SQIVND (reference sequence). The CDR3 consists of 15 residues. V gave up 4 bases and J gave up 8 bases; unmatched junction bases: 10. Here the CDR3 DNA reads TGTGCCAGTAGTACTTATAGCGGGGCGCTTCATGAGCAGTTCTTC. As protein: CASSTYSGALHEQFF.

This clonotype was observed many times. The rearrangement joins TRBV7-2 to TRBJ2-2; 8 bases match TRBD1. The CDR3 covers 15 residues. CDR1 and CDR2 (germline): SGHTA, FQGNSA. Trimming took 2 bases from V and 7 from J; bases not matched to a gene: 6. CDR3 amino acids: CASSLWTGRLGELFF. The CDR3 nucleotides read TGTGCCAGCAGCTTATGGACAGGGCGCCTCGGGGAGCTGTTTTTT.

This clonotype was observed many times. J is TRBJ2-3 and V is TRBV14; D not resolved. V lost 0 bases and J 2 bases, leaving 12 bases between the germline ends. The length of the CDR3 is 16 residues. Germline CDR1 and CDR2: SGHDN and FVKESK. The CDR3 region is CASSQDPGPYTDTQYF. CDR3 nucleotide sequence: TGTGCCAGCAGCCAAGATCCAGGTCCCTACACAGATACGCAGTATTTT.

This clonotype appeared many times. The J gene is TRBJ1-1, the V gene TRBV28; the match to TRBD1 covers 8 bases. Germline CDR1 MDHEN, CDR2 SYDVKM. The CDR3 totals 12 residues. Trimming took 2 bases from V and 8 from J; bases not matched to a gene: 1. CDR3 sequence: CASSLRQGEAFF. In nucleotides, the CDR3 is TGTGCCAGCAGTTTACGACAGGGGGAAGCTTTCTTT.

The sample holds a few counts of this clonotype. The CDR3 here is CASTRTGTSHEQYF. CDR3 in DNA: TGTGCCAGCACCAGAACCGGGACTAGCCACGAGCAGTACTTC. This chain links TRBV2 with TRBJ2-7, with 9 bases that match TRBD2. In germline, CDR1 is SNHLY, CDR2 FYNNEI. Trimming cost V 7 bases and J 5 bases; bases outside gene matches: 9. This CDR3 has 14 amino acids. Based on the CDR3 plus reference TRBV2 and TRBJ2-7, the full variable domain is EPEVTQTPSHQVTQMGQEVILRCVPISNHLYFYWYRQILGQKVEFLVSFYNNEISEKSEIFDDQFSVERPDGSNFTLKIRSTKLEDSAMYFCASTRTGTSHEQYFGPGTRLTVT.

In its sample, this clonotype was seen many times. CDR3 bases: TGCGCCAGCAGCCAAGAAGTGGGACGGCGACGACTGTTTTTT. Protein: CASSQEVGRRRLFF. V and J are TRBV4-1 and TRBJ1-4; TRBD1 is a possible D gene (5 bases). The germline V and J ends were trimmed by 0 bases and 13 bases, with 15 bases remaining between them. Germline V gene lookup returns CDR1 MGHRA and CDR2 YSYEKL. This CDR3 is built from 14 residues.

There are many counts of this clonotype. The genes are TRBV11-3 and TRBJ2-1; 7 positions match TRBD2. The germline CDR1 and CDR2 sequences are SGHNT and YENEEA. With V trimmed by 2 bases and J by 2 bases, 3 bases remained unmatched. The CDR3 contains 15 residues. For the CDR3, the DNA is TGTGCCAGCAGCTTACAGCGGGGCCCCTACAATGAGCAGTTCTTC. As protein: CASSLQRGPYNEQFF.

This clonotype was observed many times. V usage is TRBV7-9 and J usage is TRBJ2-1; TRBD1 or TRBD2 may be the D gene (5 bases each). The germline gives CDR1 SEHNR, CDR2 FQNEAQ (reference sequence). CDR3 length: 15 residues. Trimming cost V 0 bases and J 5 bases, with 11 bases left between them. The DNA for the CDR3 is TGTGCCAGCAGCTTAGCGGGGACGCTCAACAATGAGCAGTTCTTC. It is translated as CASSLAGTLNNEQFF.

This clonotype was seen many times. The genes are TRBV7-9 and TRBJ2-1, with 7 nucleotides matching TRBD2. The CDR3 has 14 residues. The ends lost 3 bases at V and 5 bases at J; junction bases unmatched: 4. The germline gives CDR1 SEHNR, CDR2 FQNEAQ (reference sequence). This CDR3 is CASSFEGTNNEQFF. The CDR3 DNA follows: TGTGCCAGCAGCTTTGAGGGGACTAACAATGAGCAGTTCTTC.

This clonotype showed up many times. V gene TRBV2 combines with J gene TRBJ1-2; TRBD1 is a possible D gene (5 bases). V dropped 2 bases and J dropped 8 bases, with 12 bases sitting between them. This CDR3 is 13 amino acids long. Germline V gene data show CDR1 as SNHLY and CDR2 as FYNNEI. CDR3 nucleotide sequence: TGTGCCAGCAGTGAAACGCAGGGCCAAGGCTACACCTTC. Its translation is CASSETQGQGYTF.

This clonotype was recorded many times. The chain combines TRBV29-1 with TRBJ2-5; TRBD1 is a possible D gene (5 bases). The germline V gene has CDR1 SQVTM and CDR2 ANQGSEA. Between the trimmed V and J ends, which lost 3 bases and 7 bases, there was a span of 15 bases. CDR3 length: 13 residues. CDR3 sequence (DNA): TGCAGCGTTGACTCGACAGCTATGGGGACCCAGTACTTC. It is translated as CSVDSTAMGTQYF.

This clonotype was counted at least ten times. This chain uses TRBV28 with TRBJ2-7; no reliable D call. The CDR3 length is 11 residues. The V gene lost 8 bases and the J gene lost 3 bases, with 8 bases spanning the gap. The germline gives CDR1 MDHEN, CDR2 SYDVKM. This CDR3 reads CASGYSYEQYF. CDR3 in DNA: TGTGCCAGCGGGTACAGCTACGAGCAGTACTTC.

In its sample, this clonotype was seen many times. This rearrangement joins TRBV29-1 to TRBJ1-1, with D unresolved. Trimming took 4 bases from V and 0 from J, leaving 9 bases between them. Germline V CDR1 and CDR2: SQVTM, ANQGSEA. This CDR3 region has 13 residues. The CDR3: CSVAAGLNTEAFF. The CDR3 region has the DNA TGCAGCGTTGCGGCAGGCCTGAACACTGAAGCTTTCTTT. Combining the CDR3 with reference TRBV29-1 and TRBJ1-1 gives the whole variable domain SAVISQKPSRDICQRGTSLTIQCQVDSQVTMMFWYRQQPGQSLTLIATANQGSEATYESGFVIDKFPISRPNLTFSTLTVSNMSPEDSSIYLCSVAAGLNTEAFFGQGTRLTVV.

This chain connects TRBV18 to TRBJ2-3; 8 nucleotides match TRBD2. The CDR3 has 13 residues. Germline-derived CDR1 and CDR2 are KGHSH and LQKENI. Trimming cost V 8 bases and J 1 base; bases outside gene matches: 2. CDR3 in amino acids: CASAGGGTDTQYF. The CDR3 nucleotides read TGTGCCAGCGCGGGGGGCGGCACAGATACGCAGTATTTT.

Ten or more counts support this clonotype. The chain combines TRBV7-2 with TRBJ2-7; 8 bases line up with TRBD2. The CDR3 has 13 residues. Germline-derived CDR1 and CDR2 are SGHTA and FQGNSA. Trimming took 10 bases from V and 4 from J; bases not matched to a gene: 9. CDR3 sequence (DNA): TGTGCCACGGCCCAGCGGGGGATTTACGAGCAGTACTTC. Translating gives CATAQRGIYEQYF.

This clonotype was counted ten times or more. This rearrangement joins TRBV14 to TRBJ2-5; D not resolved. This CDR3 comprises 13 residues. In germline, CDR1 is SGHDN, CDR2 FVKESK. Trimming pared 5 bases from V and 2 bases from J, leaving 9 bases between. The CDR3 DNA is TGTGCCAGCAGCTCGGATGGTCAAGAGACCCAGTACTTC. Translation gives CASSSDGQETQYF.

This clonotype was observed many times. V and J are TRBV2 and TRBJ2-3; 7 bases are a match to TRBD2. Trimming cost V 4 bases and J 1 base; bases outside gene matches: 2. The germline V gene has CDR1 SNHLY and CDR2 FYNNEI. The CDR3 length is 14 residues. Here the CDR3 reads CASSAGGRTDTQYF. CDR3 coding DNA: TGTGCCAGCAGTGCGGGGGGTCGCACAGATACGCAGTATTTT.

The gene calls are TRBV28 and TRBJ1-6; D might be TRBD1 (6 bases). CDR1 and CDR2 from the germline V gene are MDHEN and SYDVKM. This CDR3 is built from 14 residues. V lost 5 bases and J 10 bases, leaving 15 bases between the germline ends. The CDR3 bases are TGTGCCAGCAGTCGAACAGGGTTCGAGTCACCCCTCCACTTT. Translation gives CASSRTGFESPLHF.

Ten or more counts support this clonotype. This chain connects TRBV20-1 to TRBJ2-1; 8 bases fit TRBD1. This CDR3 spans 14 amino acids. V shed 4 bases, J shed 1 base, and the junction held 3 bases outside the gene matches. From germline, CDR1 is DFQATT and CDR2 SNEGSKA (reference sequence). CDR3 in amino acids: CSAKDRASYNEQFF. CDR3 in DNA: TGCAGTGCTAAGGACAGGGCGTCCTACAATGAGCAGTTCTTC.

This clonotype came up many times. V usage is TRBV28 and J usage is TRBJ1-3; possible D gene TRBD1, 5 bases. Trimming left V 1 base short and J 4 bases short, with 17 bases between. The CDR3 is made up of 17 amino acids. CDR1 and CDR2 from the germline V gene are MDHEN and SYDVKM. This CDR3 is CASSLSGPSRGGNTIYF. CDR3 sequence (DNA): TGTGCCAGCAGTTTATCAGGACCGAGCCGGGGGGGAAACACCATATATTTT.

This clonotype was recorded at least ten times. V and J are TRBV5-1 and TRBJ2-7; 7 nucleotides line up with TRBD1. CDR3 length: 14 amino acids. The V segment lost 1 base and the J segment 4 bases; nucleotides outside the gene matches: 5. Germline V gene lookup returns CDR1 SGHRS and CDR2 YFSETQ. CDR3 bases: TGCGCCAGCAGCTTGCACAGGGGCGTATACGAGCAGTACTTC. Protein: CASSLHRGVYEQYF.

This clonotype appeared many times. The chain employs TRBV5-1 and TRBJ1-1, with TRBD1 matching over 8 bases. The trim removed 5 bases at V and 6 bases at J, leaving 12 bases unmatched. The CDR3 has 15 residues. Germline V gene lookup returns CDR1 SGHRS and CDR2 YFSETQ. This CDR3 reads CASSFTGTGLAEAFF. For the CDR3, the DNA is TGCGCCAGCAGTTTTACCGGGACAGGTCTCGCTGAAGCTTTCTTT.